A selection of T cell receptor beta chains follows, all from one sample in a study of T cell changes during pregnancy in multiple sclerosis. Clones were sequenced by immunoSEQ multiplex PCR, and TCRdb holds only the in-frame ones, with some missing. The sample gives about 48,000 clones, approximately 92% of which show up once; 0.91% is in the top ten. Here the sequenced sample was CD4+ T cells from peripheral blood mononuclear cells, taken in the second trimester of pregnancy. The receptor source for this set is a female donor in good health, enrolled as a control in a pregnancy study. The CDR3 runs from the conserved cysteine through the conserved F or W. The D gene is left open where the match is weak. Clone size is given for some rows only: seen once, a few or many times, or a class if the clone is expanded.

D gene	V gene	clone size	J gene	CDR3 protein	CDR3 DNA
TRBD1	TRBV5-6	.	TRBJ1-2	CASSQDRSFYGYTF	TGTGCCAGCAGCCAGGACAGGTCGTTCTATGGCTACACCTTC
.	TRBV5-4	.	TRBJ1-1	CASSQDRWDTEAFF	TGTGCCAGCAGCCAGGACAGATGGGACACTGAAGCTTTCTTT
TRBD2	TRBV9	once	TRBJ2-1	CASSVGGGRANEQFF	TGTGCCAGCAGCGTAGGGGGCGGGAGGGCCAATGAGCAGTTCTTC
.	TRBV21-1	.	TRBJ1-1	CASSIHRTHEAFF	TGTGCCAGCAGCATCCACAGGACCCATGAAGCTTTCTTT
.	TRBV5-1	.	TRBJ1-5	CASREGSNQPQHF	TGCGCCAGCAGGGAGGGATCCAATCAGCCCCAGCATTTT
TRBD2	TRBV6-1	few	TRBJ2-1	CASQWGTTDNEQFF	TGTGCCAGCCAATGGGGGACTACCGACAATGAGCAGTTCTTC
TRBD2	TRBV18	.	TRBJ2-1	CASSPPGLDFSGNEQFF	TGTGCCAGCTCACCACCGGGACTAGATTTTTCGGGCAATGAGCAGTTCTTC
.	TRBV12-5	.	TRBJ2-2	CASGLLTGMKTGELFF	TGTGCTAGTGGTTTGCTCACAGGGATGAAGACCGGGGAGCTGTTTTTT
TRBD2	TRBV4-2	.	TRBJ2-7	CASSPSAGGRYEQYF	TGTGCCAGCAGCCCCTCAGCGGGAGGGCGGTACGAGCAGTACTTC
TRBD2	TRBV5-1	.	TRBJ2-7	CASSSGTSGYSYEQYF	TGCGCCAGCAGCTCTGGGACTAGCGGTTACTCCTACGAGCAGTACTTC
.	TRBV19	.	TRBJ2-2	CATQTGGIGELFF	TGTGCCACCCAGACTGGGGGGATCGGGGAGCTGTTTTTT
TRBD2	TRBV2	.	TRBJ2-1	CASSKEIAGYNEQFF	TGTGCCAGCAGTAAGGAAATAGCGGGATACAATGAGCAGTTCTTC
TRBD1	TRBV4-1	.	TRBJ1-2	CASSHGNRGANYGYTF	TGCGCCAGCAGCCATGGAAACAGGGGGGCTAACTATGGCTACACCTTC
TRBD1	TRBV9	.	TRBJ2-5	CASSMGTGVGETQYF	TGTGCCAGCAGCATGGGGACAGGGGTGGGAGAGACCCAGTACTTC
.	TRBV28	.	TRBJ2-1	CAVTGYNEQFF	TGTGCCGTGACGGGGTACAATGAGCAGTTCTTC
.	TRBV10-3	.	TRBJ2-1	CAISLGGNEQFF	TGTGCCATCTCCTTGGGGGGCAATGAGCAGTTCTTC
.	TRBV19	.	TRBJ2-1	CASSVGLTNEQFF	TGTGCCAGTAGTGTGGGACTTACTAATGAGCAGTTCTTC
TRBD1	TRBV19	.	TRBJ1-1	CASSIARGLEAFF	TGTGCCAGTAGTATAGCCAGGGGGCTCGAAGCTTTCTTT
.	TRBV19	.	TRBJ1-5	CASSRGGNQPQHF	TGTGCCAGTAGTAGGGGGGGCAATCAGCCCCAGCATTTT
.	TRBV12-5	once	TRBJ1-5	CASGLGTGQSPPQHF	TGTGCTAGTGGTTTGGGCACCGGACAGTCGCCGCCCCAGCATTTT
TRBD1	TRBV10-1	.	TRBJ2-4	CASSESRGIRGNGKNIQYF	TGCGCCAGCAGTGAGTCGAGAGGTATCAGGGGGAATGGGAAAAACATTCAGTACTTC
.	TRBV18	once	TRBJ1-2	CASSLNSYGYTF	TGTGCCAGCTCATTAAACAGCTATGGCTACACCTTC